A single sample gave rise to the 7 T cell receptor beta chains below, sequenced in a study of T-cell memory formation after mild COVID-19. One entry per CDR3 protein results from TCRdb running MiXCR on the 5' RACE reads. The table includes 350,000 to 450,000 distinct CDR3 sequences, around 27% detected once. The source material was PBMCs or a T cell subset sorted from them (not recorded which). The receptors derive from an adult woman who had mild COVID-19 (a few samples of this study predate the infection). Cell type and time point are not known.

This clonotype was counted between two and nine times. The genes are TRBV29-1 and TRBJ2-7, with 12 bases aligning to TRBD2. The CDR3 has 16 residues. V lost 1 base to trimming and J lost 4 bases; unmatched junction nucleotides: 8. In germline, CDR1 is SQVTM, CDR2 ANQGSEA. CDR3 residues: CSVEGDKTSGGYEQYF. CDR3 nucleotide sequence: TGCAGCGTTGAAGGGGATAAGACTAGCGGGGGTTACGAGCAGTACTTC.

The rearrangement uses TRBV5-6 and TRBJ2-5; D possibly corresponds to TRBD1 (5 bases). Trimming took 4 bases from V and 5 from J, leaving 15 bases between them. The germline gives CDR1 SGHDT, CDR2 YYEEEE. The CDR3 is 14 residues long. CDR3 sequence (DNA): TGTGCCAGCAGCCCCGACAGCCTGGCGGAGACCCAGTACTTC. Translating it yields CASSPDSLAETQYF.

This clonotype has just a few counts. The chain carries TRBV4-3 and TRBJ2-3; possibly TRBD2 for D (5 bases). Germline CDR1 reads LGHNA; CDR2 reads YSLEER. V was clipped by 1 base and J by 5 bases, with 10 bases between them. The CDR3 length is 14 residues. In DNA, the CDR3 is TGCGCCAGCAGCCAAGGGACTTGGTTAGATACGCAGTATTTT. Translated: CASSQGTWLDTQYF.

The chain couples TRBV20-1 to TRBJ1-5; 9 bases line up with TRBD1. The V gene end was trimmed by 6 bases and the J gene end by 6 bases; junction bases not matched to a gene: 9. Germline V gene lookup returns CDR1 DFQATT and CDR2 SNEGSKA (reference sequence). The CDR3 totals 14 residues. The CDR3 coding sequence is TGCAGTGCGGGGGACAGGGTATTGGGTCAGCCCCAGCATTTT. This translates into CSAGDRVLGQPQHF.

J is TRBJ1-1 and V is TRBV5-1; D possibly corresponds to TRBD1 (5 bases). With 2 bases removed from V and 0 bases from J, the gap between germline ends came to 8 bases. The CDR3 covers 14 residues. Per the germline V gene, CDR1 is SGHRS and CDR2 is YFSETQ. In nucleotides, the CDR3 is TGCGCCAGCAGCTTTAGCAGGGTGAACACTGAAGCTTTCTTT. It yields the protein CASSFSRVNTEAFF.

A few counts support this clonotype. V usage is TRBV12-3 or TRBV12-4 and J usage is TRBJ2-2; the D is unclear. The CDR3 is made up of 16 amino acids. Deletions cut 1 base from V and 1 base from J, with 10 bases between. CDR3 sequence reads: CASSLVWAMNTGELFF. As DNA, the CDR3 is TGTGCCAGCAGTTTAGTCTGGGCCATGAACACCGGGGAGCTGTTTTTT.

This clonotype was counted between two and nine times. This chain joins TRBV29-1 and TRBJ2-5; TRBD1 aligns across 7 bases. The CDR3 spans 12 residues. V dropped 2 bases and J dropped 13; count of bases not matched to a gene: 10. Germline V gives CDR1 SQVTM, CDR2 ANQGSEA. CDR3 in DNA: TGCAGCGTTGAACTGGGAAGGGGGCTAAGGTACTTC. As protein: CSVELGRGLRYF. The whole variable domain, remainder taken from reference TRBV29-1 and TRBJ2-5, is SAVISQKPSRDICQRGTSLTIQCQVDSQVTMMFWYRQQPGQSLTLIATANQGSEATYESGFVIDKFPISRPNLTFSTLTVSNMSPEDSSIYLCSVELGRGLRYFGPGTRLLVL.